One and the same sample provided the 8 T cell receptor beta chains below, sequenced in a study of CD8+ T cells in alopecia areata. The treatment: oral pan-JAK inhibitor, 5-10 mg twice daily. As the sequencing template, cDNA was produced by extracting RNA and reverse transcribing it. Using immunoSEQ multiplex PCR, the repertoire was profiled, and TCRdb retains in-frame clones only, with some absent. Counted here are 180,000 or so clones, about 51% occurring once; the ten biggest clones make up over 9%. Here the sequenced sample was CD8+ T cells sorted from blood, taken at roughly week 52, from a patient treated with tofacitinib. These TCRs come from a human donor with alopecia areata.

This clone was recorded a few times. The chain employs TRBV30 and TRBJ1-1, with D unclear. This CDR3 spans 12 amino acids. Trimming took off 7 bases at V and 4 bases at J, with 13 bases between the two ends. Germline V lookup: CDR1 GTSNPN, CDR2 SVGIG (reference sequence). The DNA of the CDR3 is TGTGCCTTGGTACACGTTGGCACTGAAGCTTTCTTT. It encodes CALVHVGTEAFF.

The chain links TRBV4-3 to TRBJ1-2, with unresolved D. V gave up 0 bases and J gave up 4 bases, with 9 bases separating them. The CDR3 covers 14 residues. CDR1 and CDR2 (germline): LGHNA, YSLEER. The CDR3 DNA reads TGCGCCAGCAGCCAAGATGTTTTACCCTATGGCTACACCTTC. Translation: CASSQDVLPYGYTF.

V is TRBV15 and J is TRBJ1-1; D gene ambiguous. CDR1 is LNHNV and CDR2 is YYDKDF in the germline V gene (reference sequence). The ends were cut back, 8 bases at V and 0 bases at J, with 10 bases in the middle. This CDR3 region has 13 residues. CDR3 sequence (DNA): TGTGCCACCCGCTATGGATTGAACACTGAAGCTTTCTTT. Encoded protein: CATRYGLNTEAFF.

This chain connects TRBV5-6 to TRBJ2-5, with 7 bases fitting TRBD1. Germline V gene sequence: CDR1 SGHDT, CDR2 YYEEEE. The CDR3 loop spans 17 amino acids. V was clipped by 0 bases and J by 2 bases; unmatched bases: 10. CDR3 protein: CASSLGPPGTEQETQYF. CDR3 bases: TGTGCCAGCAGCTTGGGCCCCCCCGGGACAGAACAAGAGACCCAGTACTTC. The full variable domain, completed using reference TRBV5-6 and TRBJ2-5, is DAGVTQSPTHLIKTRGQQVTLRCSPKSGHDTVSWYQQALGQGPQFIFQYYEEEERQRGNFPDRFSGHQFPNYSSELNVNALLLGDSALYLCASSLGPPGTEQETQYFGPGTRLLVL.

The chain employs TRBV5-1 and TRBJ1-1; unclear D gene. The CDR3 extends over 13 amino acids. Germline V lookup: CDR1 SGHRS, CDR2 YFSETQ. V lost 0 bases and J lost 5, with 8 bases in between. The CDR3 loop is CASSLDGRTEAFF. The CDR3 DNA reads as TGCGCCAGCAGCTTGGATGGGAGGACTGAAGCTTTCTTT.

The chain recombines TRBV4-3 with TRBJ2-7; the D gene is possibly TRBD1 (6 bases). Germline-derived CDR1 and CDR2 are LGHNA and YSLEER. CDR3 length equals 15 residues. Trimming stripped 1 base from V and 0 bases from J, with 10 bases between. This CDR3 is CASSQVLDSSYEQYF. As DNA, the CDR3 is TGCGCCAGCAGCCAAGTATTGGACAGCTCCTACGAGCAGTACTTC.

The chain has TRBV5-1 and TRBJ1-1, with TRBD1 as a possible D gene (5 bases). Germline V gene lookup returns CDR1 SGHRS and CDR2 YFSETQ. CDR3 length: 15 amino acids. The V end lost 4 bases, the J end lost 4 bases, and 17 bases lay between the germline ends. DNA for the CDR3: TGCGCCAGCAGCCCAGGGCGGATCACGATCACTGAAGCTTTCTTT. This sequence encodes CASSPGRITITEAFF. Variable domain in full (rest from reference TRBV5-1 and TRBJ1-1): KAGVTQTPRYLIKTRGQQVTLSCSPISGHRSVSWYQQTPGQGLQFLFEYFSETQRNKGNFPGRFSGRQFSNSRSEMNVSTLELGDSALYLCASSPGRITITEAFFGQGTRLTVV.

The V and J genes are TRBV30 and TRBJ2-1; 11 bases map to TRBD2. The V gene's germline CDR1 is GTSNPN and CDR2 SVGIG (reference sequence). Unmatched junction bases numbered 3, after V lost 0 bases and J lost 8 bases. This CDR3 region has 14 residues. The CDR3 loop is CAWSVLAGDDEQFF. The CDR3 bases are TGTGCCTGGAGTGTACTAGCGGGGGACGATGAGCAGTTCTTC. Full variable domain (missing parts from reference TRBV30 and TRBJ2-1): SQTIHQWPATLVQPVGSPLSLECTVEGTSNPNLYWYRQAAGRGLQLLFYSVGIGQISSEVPQNLSASRPQDRQFILSSKKLLLSDSGFYLCAWSVLAGDDEQFFGPGTRLTVL.